These 3 T cell receptor beta chains came from one sample sequenced in a study of monozygotic twins with inflammatory bowel disease. Reanalyzing the 5' RACE reads, TCRdb keeps one entry per CDR3 protein, without DNA. The listing records about 450,000 distinct CDR3 sequences. Source material: blood. All receptors come from a human donor with ulcerative colitis or Crohn's disease, or a healthy co-twin of an affected twin (not recorded which).

The chain is built from TRBV10-3 and TRBJ2-5. CDR1 ENHRY and CDR2 SYGVKD come from the germline V gene. The CDR3 extends over 14 amino acids. CDR3 sequence: CAISPAEGPETQYF.

The genes are TRBV29-1 and TRBJ2-3; TCRdb's D call, TRBD2, is unchecked because there is no DNA. Germline values: CDR1 SQVTM, CDR2 ANQGSEA. The CDR3 contains 14 residues. The CDR3 region is CSVETSIGTDTQYF.

Here the CDR3 reads CATSRLTGLYNVQFF. The chain has TRBV15 and TRBJ2-1; TCRdb selects TRBD2, and the lack of DNA leaves this call unchecked. The CDR3 runs 15 residues. The germline V gene has CDR1 LNHNV and CDR2 YYDKDF (reference sequence).